These T cell receptor beta chains were read from a single sample in a study of blood T cell repertoires in COVID-19. The data were produced by immunoSEQ multiplex PCR, yet TCRdb's version contains in-frame clones alone and is incomplete. The table lists roughly 45,000 clones, approximately 87% of them singletons, with around 12% in the top ten. The sequencing input was peripheral blood. The source is a human donor in a cohort sampled during active COVID-19. Both conserved end residues are part of each CDR3. The D gene is left open where the match is weak. Some rows mark clone size as missing; the rest say once, few, many or name a class of expanded clone.

once	TRBD1	TRBV2	TRBJ1-4	CASLGTGYEKLFF	TGTGCCAGCTTGGGGACAGGTTATGAAAAACTGTTTTTT
few	.	TRBV19	TRBJ1-1	CASWGFTEAFF	TGTGCCAGTTGGGGCTTCACTGAAGCTTTCTTT
.	TRBD1	TRBV5-8	TRBJ1-1	CASGTGDTEAFF	TGTGCCAGCGGGACAGGGGACACTGAAGCTTTCTTT
.	.	TRBV12-3/TRBV12-4	TRBJ1-1	CASTQLTGSEAFF	TGTGCCAGCACTCAACTCACAGGCTCAGAAGCTTTCTTT
.	.	TRBV4-3	TRBJ2-1	CASSQGAVPFYNEQFF	TGCGCCAGCAGCCAAGGGGCTGTTCCTTTCTACAATGAGCAGTTCTTC
.	.	TRBV6-2/TRBV6-3	TRBJ1-2	CASSYPADNYGYTF	TGTGCCAGCAGTTACCCGGCGGATAACTATGGCTACACCTTC
.	.	TRBV12-3/TRBV12-4	TRBJ2-7	CASSLAGGHEQYF	TGTGCCAGCAGTTTAGCGGGGGGGCACGAGCAGTACTTC
.	.	TRBV5-6	TRBJ2-7	CASSYDSYEQYF	TGTGCCAGCAGCTACGACAGCTACGAGCAGTACTTC
.	.	TRBV24-1	TRBJ1-5	CATSDGGVGSNQPQHF	TGTGCCACCAGTGATGGGGGGGTTGGGAGCAATCAGCCCCAGCATTTT
.	TRBD1	TRBV29-1	TRBJ1-3	CSARQGTGNTIYF	TGCAGCGCCAGACAGGGGACCGGAAACACCATATATTTT
.	.	TRBV2	TRBJ2-5	CASSVIEGRRETQYF	TGTGCCAGCAGTGTAATCGAGGGTAGGCGAGAGACCCAGTACTTC
.	TRBD1	TRBV4-3	TRBJ2-2	CASSQKTIRGGGGELFF	TGCGCCAGCAGCCAAAAAACCATCCGAGGGGGCGGCGGGGAGCTGTTTTTT
.	TRBD1	TRBV29-1	TRBJ2-5	CSANRDSVYQETQYF	TGCAGCGCTAACCGGGACAGTGTGTACCAAGAGACCCAGTACTTC
.	.	TRBV3-1/TRBV3-2	TRBJ2-7	CASSSRYEQYF	TGTGCCAGCAGCTCCCGCTACGAGCAGTACTTC
.	TRBD1	TRBV6-2/TRBV6-3	TRBJ1-1	CASSYYETGEAFF	TGTGCCAGCAGTTACTACGAGACAGGGGAAGCTTTCTTT
once	.	TRBV28	TRBJ1-2	CASSLLSRAVGYTF	TGTGCCAGCAGTTTATTATCCAGGGCGGTTGGCTACACCTTC
once	TRBD2	TRBV9	TRBJ2-1	CASSAGLAGNEQFF	TGTGCCAGCAGCGCTGGACTAGCGGGGAATGAGCAGTTCTTC
.	TRBD1	TRBV7-8	TRBJ2-7	CASSLGRDRGGEQYF	TGTGCCAGCAGCTTAGGCCGGGACAGGGGCGGCGAGCAGTACTTC
once	TRBD1	TRBV29-1	TRBJ1-4	CSVPTPGTGLGKLFF	TGCAGCGTGCCTACCCCCGGGACAGGGCTAGGAAAACTGTTTTTT
once	.	TRBV21-1	TRBJ2-2	CASDRAADRAGELFF	TGTGCCAGCGACCGAGCGGCGGACCGGGCCGGGGAGCTGTTTTTT
.	.	TRBV7-9	TRBJ2-3	CASSLWGRGDTQYF	TGTGCCAGCAGCTTATGGGGTAGAGGGGATACGCAGTATTTT
.	.	TRBV14	TRBJ2-7	CASSQVAGAGRQNYEQYF	TGTGCCAGCAGCCAAGTGGCGGGGGCCGGGAGGCAAAATTACGAGCAGTACTTC
.	.	TRBV6-5	TRBJ1-2	CASSYDGNYGYTF	TGTGCCAGCAGCTACGACGGGAACTATGGCTACACCTTC
.	TRBD1	TRBV27	TRBJ1-5	CASSLSPLGGQGARERNQPQHF	TGTGCCAGCAGTTTATCGCCGTTAGGAGGACAGGGGGCTAGGGAGCGCAATCAGCCCCAGCATTTT
few	TRBD1	TRBV5-1	TRBJ2-7	CASSPYGTATYEQYF	TGCGCCAGCAGCCCGTACGGGACAGCCACCTACGAGCAGTACTTC
.	TRBD2	TRBV5-1	TRBJ2-2	CASSLLTPRLAGAARDAGELFF	TGCGCCAGCAGCTTACTGACGCCGAGACTAGCGGGGGCAGCCCGGGACGCCGGGGAGCTGTTTTTT
.	.	TRBV6-5	TRBJ2-1	CASAGAPYNEQFF	TGTGCCAGCGCGGGGGCCCCCTACAATGAGCAGTTCTTC
once	TRBD2	TRBV2	TRBJ2-7	CASSEESLAGSSYEQYF	TGTGCCAGCAGTGAAGAAAGCCTAGCGGGGAGCTCCTACGAGCAGTACTTC
few	TRBD1	TRBV15	TRBJ1-2	CATSRRIWDRGSGTF	TGTGCCACCAGCAGACGAATTTGGGACAGGGGCTCGGGTACCTTC
.	TRBD1	TRBV5-1	TRBJ1-6	CASSLGDRGSHSPLHF	TGCGCCAGCAGCTTGGGGGACAGGGGTTCCCATTCACCCCTCCACTTT
once	TRBD1	TRBV5-6	TRBJ1-1	CASSPVGQGRRGNTEAFF	TGTGCCAGCAGCCCGGTGGGACAGGGGCGAAGAGGGAACACTGAAGCTTTCTTT